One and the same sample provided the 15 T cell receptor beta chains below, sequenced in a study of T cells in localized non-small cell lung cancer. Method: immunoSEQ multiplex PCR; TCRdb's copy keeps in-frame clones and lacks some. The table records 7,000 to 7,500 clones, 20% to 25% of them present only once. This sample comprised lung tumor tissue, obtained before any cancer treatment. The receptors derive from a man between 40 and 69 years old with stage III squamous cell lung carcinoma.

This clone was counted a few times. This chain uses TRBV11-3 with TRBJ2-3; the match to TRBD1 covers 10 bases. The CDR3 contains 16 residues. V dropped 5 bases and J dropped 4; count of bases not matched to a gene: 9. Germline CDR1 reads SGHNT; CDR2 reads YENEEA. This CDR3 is CASSVRTGGMADTQYF. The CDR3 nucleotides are TGTGCCAGCAGCGTCCGGACAGGGGGTATGGCAGATACGCAGTATTTT.

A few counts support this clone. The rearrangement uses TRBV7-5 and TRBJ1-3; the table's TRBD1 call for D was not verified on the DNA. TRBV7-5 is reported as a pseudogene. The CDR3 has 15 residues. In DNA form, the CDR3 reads TGTGCCAGCAGCTTAATGGTGTTCAGGGTATACACCATATATTTT. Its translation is CASSLMVFRVYTIYF.

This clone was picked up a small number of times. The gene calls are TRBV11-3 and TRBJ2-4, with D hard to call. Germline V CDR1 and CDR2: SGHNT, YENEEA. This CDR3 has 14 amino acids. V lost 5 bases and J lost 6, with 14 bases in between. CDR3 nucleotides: TGTGCCAGCAGCCCGTCTCTGGGCGCAAACATTCAGTACTTC. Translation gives CASSPSLGANIQYF.

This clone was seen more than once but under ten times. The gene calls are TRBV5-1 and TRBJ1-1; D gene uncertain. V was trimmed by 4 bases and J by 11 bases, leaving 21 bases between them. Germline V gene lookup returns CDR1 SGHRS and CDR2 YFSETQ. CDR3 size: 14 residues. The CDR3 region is CASSQDRGNSWAFF. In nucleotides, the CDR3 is TGCGCCAGCAGCCAAGATCGGGGTAACTCCTGGGCTTTCTTT.

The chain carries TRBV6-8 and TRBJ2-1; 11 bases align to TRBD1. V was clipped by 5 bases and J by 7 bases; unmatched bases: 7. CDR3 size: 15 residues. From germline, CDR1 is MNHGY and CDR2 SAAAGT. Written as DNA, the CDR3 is TGTGCCAGCAGTGGACCGGGACAGGGGGTGAATGAGCAGTTCTTC. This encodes CASSGPGQGVNEQFF.

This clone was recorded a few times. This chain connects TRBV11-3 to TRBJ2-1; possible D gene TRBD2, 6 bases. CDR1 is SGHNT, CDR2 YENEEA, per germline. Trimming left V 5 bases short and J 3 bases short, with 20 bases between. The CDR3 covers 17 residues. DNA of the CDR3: TGTGCCAGCAGCGCCTCTATTGGGGGAGGAAGCTACAATGAGCAGTTCTTC. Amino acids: CASSASIGGGSYNEQFF.

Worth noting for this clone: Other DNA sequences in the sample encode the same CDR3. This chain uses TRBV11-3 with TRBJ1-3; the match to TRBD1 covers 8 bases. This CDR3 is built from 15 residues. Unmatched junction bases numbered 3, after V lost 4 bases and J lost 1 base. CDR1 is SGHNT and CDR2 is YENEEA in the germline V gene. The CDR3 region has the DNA TGTGCCAGCAGCTCTGACAGGGGATCTGGAAACACCATATATTTT. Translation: CASSSDRGSGNTIYF.

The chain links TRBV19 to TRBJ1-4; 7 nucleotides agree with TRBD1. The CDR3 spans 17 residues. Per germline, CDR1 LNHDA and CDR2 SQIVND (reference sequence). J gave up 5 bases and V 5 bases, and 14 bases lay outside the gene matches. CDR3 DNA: TGTGCCAGTAGTGCCACCGGGACAGACGGTGGGAATGAAAAACTGTTTTTT. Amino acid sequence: CASSATGTDGGNEKLFF.

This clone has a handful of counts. The CDR3 is CAWSVGVTGELFF. The CDR3 region has the DNA TGTGCCTGGAGTGTAGGCGTCACCGGGGAGCTGTTTTTT. The chain uses TRBV30 and TRBJ2-2; D call uncertain. Per germline, CDR1 GTSNPN and CDR2 SVGIG (reference sequence). V dropped 0 bases and J dropped 4 bases, with 6 bases sitting between them. CDR3 length: 13 residues.

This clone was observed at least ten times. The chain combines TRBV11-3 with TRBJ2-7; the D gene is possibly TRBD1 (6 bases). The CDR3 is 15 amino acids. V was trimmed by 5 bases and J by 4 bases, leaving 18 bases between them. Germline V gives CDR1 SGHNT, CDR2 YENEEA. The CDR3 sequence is CASSARQGSRYEQYF. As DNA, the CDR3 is TGTGCCAGCAGCGCACGTCAGGGGTCACGGTACGAGCAGTACTTC.

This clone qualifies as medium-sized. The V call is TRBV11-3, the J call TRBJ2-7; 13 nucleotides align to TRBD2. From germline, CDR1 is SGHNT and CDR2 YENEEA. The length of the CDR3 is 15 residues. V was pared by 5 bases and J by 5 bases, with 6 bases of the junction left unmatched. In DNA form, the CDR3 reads TGTGCCAGCAGCCTACTAGCGGGAGGGATCCACGAGCAGTACTTC. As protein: CASSLLAGGIHEQYF.

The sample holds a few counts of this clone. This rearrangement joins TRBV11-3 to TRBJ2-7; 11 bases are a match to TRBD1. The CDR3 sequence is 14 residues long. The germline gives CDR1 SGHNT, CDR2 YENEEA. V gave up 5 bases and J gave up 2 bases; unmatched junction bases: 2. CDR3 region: CASSMGQGAYEQYF. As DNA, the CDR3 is TGTGCCAGCAGCATGGGACAGGGGGCCTACGAGCAGTACTTC.

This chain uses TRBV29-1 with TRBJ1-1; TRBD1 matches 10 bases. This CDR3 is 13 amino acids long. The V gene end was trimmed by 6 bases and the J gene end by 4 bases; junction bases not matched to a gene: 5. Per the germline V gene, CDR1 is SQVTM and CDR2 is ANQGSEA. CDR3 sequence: CSVRTGGSTEAFF. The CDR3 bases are TGCAGCGTCCGGACAGGGGGAAGCACTGAAGCTTTCTTT.

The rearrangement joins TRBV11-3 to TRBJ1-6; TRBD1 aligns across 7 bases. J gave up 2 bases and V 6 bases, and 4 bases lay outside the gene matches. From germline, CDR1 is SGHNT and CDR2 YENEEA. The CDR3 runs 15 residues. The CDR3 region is CASRDDRAYNSPLHF. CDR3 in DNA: TGTGCCAGCAGGGATGACAGGGCCTATAATTCACCCCTCCACTTT. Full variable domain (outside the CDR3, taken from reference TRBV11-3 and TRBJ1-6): EAGVVQSPRYKIIEKKQPVAFWCNPISGHNTLYWYLQNLGQGPELLIRYENEEAVDDSQLPKDRFSAERLKGVDSTLKIQPAELGDSAVYLCASRDDRAYNSPLHFGNGTRLTVT.

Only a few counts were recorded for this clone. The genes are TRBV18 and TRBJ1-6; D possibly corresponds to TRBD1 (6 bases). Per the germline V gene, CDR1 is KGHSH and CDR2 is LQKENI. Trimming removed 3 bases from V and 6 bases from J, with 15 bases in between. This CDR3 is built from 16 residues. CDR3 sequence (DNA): TGTGCCAGCTCACCCCCACAGGGTCTCGGTAATTCACCCCTCCACTTT. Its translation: CASSPPQGLGNSPLHF.